A selection of T cell receptor beta chains follows, all from one sample in a study of shared clonotypes between healthy human individuals. Profiling relied on immunoSEQ multiplex PCR, and the TCRdb table lists in-frame clones only, not all of them. The sample holds millions of clones, about 95% seen once. Sequencing input: naive CD8+ T cells sorted from blood. The receptors come from a man between 18 and 35 years old in good health. CDR3s include the opening cysteine and the closing phenylalanine or tryptophan. The D gene is left open where the match is weak. Rows may omit the clone size; those that give it use once, few, many or a size class.

D	length	J	size	V	CDR3	DNA
-	12	TRBJ2-7	-	TRBV30	CAWSQPGYEQYF	TGTGCCTGGAGCCAACCCGGGTACGAGCAGTACTTC
-	14	TRBJ2-2	-	TRBV5-4	CASSFPEAPGELFF	TGTGCCAGCAGCTTCCCCGAGGCCCCCGGGGAGCTGTTTTTT
-	14	TRBJ1-2	-	TRBV27	CASSFGAGNYGYTF	TGTGCCAGCAGTTTCGGAGCAGGGAACTATGGCTACACCTTC
-	15	TRBJ2-7	-	TRBV7-9	CASSPVTSRTYEQYF	TGTGCCAGCAGTCCAGTTACTAGCCGCACCTACGAGCAGTACTTC
-	12	TRBJ2-7	-	TRBV6-1	CASSASSYEQYF	TGTGCCAGCAGTGCATCGTCCTACGAGCAGTACTTC
-	15	TRBJ2-5	-	TRBV11-2	CASSLAGSRQETQYF	TGTGCCAGCAGCTTAGCCGGTAGCCGCCAAGAGACCCAGTACTTC
-	10	TRBJ2-1	-	TRBV6-1	CASSSGEQFF	TGTGCCAGCAGTTCGGGTGAGCAGTTCTTC
-	14	TRBJ2-7	-	TRBV7-9	CASSSPTANYEQYF	TGTGCCAGCAGCTCCCCGACGGCGAACTACGAGCAGTACTTC
-	14	TRBJ2-5	-	TRBV5-4	CASSPDRLKETQYF	TGTGCCAGCAGCCCGGACAGATTAAAAGAGACCCAGTACTTC
-	13	TRBJ2-7	once	TRBV7-6	CASSLELAHEQYF	TGTGCCAGCAGCTTAGAACTAGCCCACGAGCAGTACTTC
-	11	TRBJ2-7	-	TRBV11-2	CASSLGGEEYF	TGTGCCAGCAGCTTAGGTGGGGAGGAGTACTTC
TRBD2	17	TRBJ2-3	-	TRBV13	CASRASGGLAESDTQYF	TGTGCCAGCAGAGCCAGCGGGGGCCTCGCTGAGTCGGATACGCAGTATTTT
TRBD1	15	TRBJ2-7	-	TRBV18	CASSRSAGGIYEQYF	TGTGCCAGCTCACGTTCGGCAGGGGGCATCTACGAGCAGTACTTC
TRBD1	15	TRBJ1-2	-	TRBV30	CAWSPGTGRGYGYTF	TGTGCCTGGAGTCCCGGGACAGGGAGGGGTTATGGCTACACCTTC
-	15	TRBJ2-7	few	TRBV5-1	CASSLVADPSYEQYF	TGCGCCAGCAGCTTGGTGGCCGACCCTAGCTACGAGCAGTACTTC
-	14	TRBJ1-1	-	TRBV10-3	CAISESFANTEAFF	TGTGCCATCAGTGAGTCTTTTGCGAACACTGAAGCTTTCTTT
TRBD1	15	TRBJ2-3	-	TRBV5-6	CASSLRGRATDTQYF	TGTGCCAGCAGCTTGAGGGGGCGGGCCACAGATACGCAGTATTTT
-	15	TRBJ1-2	once	TRBV11-2	CASSRADGYLYGYTF	TGTGCCAGCAGCCGGGCCGACGGATACCTCTATGGCTACACCTTC
-	12	TRBJ2-7	-	TRBV5-4	CASSSGLEEQYF	TGTGCCAGCAGCTCGGGCCTCGAGGAGCAGTACTTC
TRBD1	15	TRBJ1-1	-	TRBV4-3	CASSQEGTGFTEAFF	TGCGCCAGCAGCCAAGAGGGGACAGGGTTCACTGAAGCTTTCTTT
-	14	TRBJ2-3	-	TRBV28	CASSLGISTDTQYF	TGTGCCAGCAGTTTGGGGATTAGCACAGATACGCAGTATTTT
-	16	TRBJ2-7	once	TRBV5-1	CASSPEWGEVGYEQYF	TGCGCCAGCAGCCCCGAGTGGGGAGAGGTTGGCTACGAGCAGTACTTC
-	16	TRBJ1-4	-	TRBV6-5	CASSYFADGENEKLFF	TGTGCCAGCAGTTACTTCGCAGACGGCGAGAATGAAAAACTGTTTTTT
-	15	TRBJ1-1	-	TRBV28	CASSLWDGMNTEAFF	TGTGCCAGCAGTTTATGGGACGGCATGAACACTGAAGCTTTCTTT
TRBD2	17	TRBJ2-5	-	TRBV28	CASSSRTLQRGMETQYF	TGTGCCAGCAGTTCCCGGACCTTACAGCGGGGGATGGAGACCCAGTACTTC
-	15	TRBJ1-2	-	TRBV2	CASSEGPGGDYGYTF	TGTGCCAGCAGTGAAGGCCCCGGGGGCGACTATGGCTACACCTTC
-	16	TRBJ2-3	-	TRBV11-2	CASSPILITSTDTQYF	TGTGCCAGCAGCCCTATCCTAATTACTAGCACAGATACGCAGTATTTT
-	12	TRBJ2-7	-	TRBV5-4	CASSLLNYEQYF	TGTGCCAGCAGCTTATTAAACTACGAGCAGTACTTC
-	16	TRBJ2-7	-	TRBV6-5	CASSYDPGVGPYEQYF	TGTGCCAGCAGTTATGATCCAGGGGTAGGGCCCTACGAGCAGTACTTC
-	15	TRBJ1-2	-	TRBV27	CASIKTGSGIHGYTF	TGTGCCAGCATTAAAACCGGGTCAGGCATCCATGGCTACACCTTC
-	15	TRBJ2-7	-	TRBV9	CASSVGDASSYEQYF	TGTGCCAGCAGCGTAGGGGACGCAAGCTCCTACGAGCAGTACTTC
TRBD1	15	TRBJ2-1	-	TRBV9	CASSVEGTGVSEQFF	TGTGCCAGCAGCGTAGAAGGGACAGGGGTGAGTGAGCAGTTCTTC
TRBD1	16	TRBJ2-2	-	TRBV25-1	CASSDSGTEDTGELFF	TGTGCCAGCAGTGACTCCGGGACAGAAGACACCGGGGAGCTGTTTTTT
TRBD1	18	TRBJ1-1	once	TRBV4-3	CASSQDWIGTGEDTEAFF	TGCGCCAGCAGCCAAGATTGGATCGGGACAGGGGAGGATACTGAAGCTTTCTTT
-	14	TRBJ2-5	-	TRBV27	CASSTAGDQETQYF	TGTGCCAGCAGCACTGCAGGAGACCAAGAGACCCAGTACTTC
-	13	TRBJ1-4	-	TRBV11-2	CASSSPFRGKLFF	TGTGCCAGCAGCTCCCCCTTTAGGGGGAAACTGTTTTTT
TRBD2	16	TRBJ2-3	once	TRBV7-9	CASSSPSGGAADTQYF	TGTGCCAGCAGCTCCCCTAGCGGGGGGGCCGCAGATACGCAGTATTTT
-	14	TRBJ2-7	-	TRBV5-6	CASSLEGTSYEQYF	TGTGCCAGCAGCTTGGAAGGGACCTCGTACGAGCAGTACTTC
-	13	TRBJ1-5	once	TRBV6-1	CASSEVDGQPQHF	TGTGCCAGCAGTGAAGTGGACGGTCAGCCCCAGCATTTT
-	16	TRBJ2-3	-	TRBV4-1	CASSQDGGVLTDTQYF	TGCGCCAGCAGCCAAGATGGAGGGGTTCTCACAGATACGCAGTATTTT